This T cell receptor (beta chain) was obtained from a study of blood T cells in healthy people across ages. The second PCR ran roughly 6 to 11 cycles with a sample-barcoded 5' primer and J-beta primers. TCRdb re-called the 5' RACE reads through MiXCR, storing one row per CDR3 protein. The sample records more than 800,000 distinct CDR3 sequences, 29% being singletons. The CDR3 runs 15 residues. V shed 3 bases and J shed 9 bases, with 21 bases lying between them. CDR1 is SGHRS, CDR2 YFSETQ, per germline. This sequence joins TRBV5-1 and TRBJ2-5; D unclear. This sequence was found in an elderly woman in good health. Sequencing used blood. The CDR3 protein is CASSSNRADRASQYF. In nucleotides, the CDR3 is TGCGCCAGCAGCTCTAACCGTGCAGACCGTGCGTCCCAGTACTTC.